This section outlines one T cell receptor (beta chain) sequence together with its context. Trimming at V came to 4 bases and at J to 2 bases, leaving 8 bases not matched to a gene. The germline gives CDR1 SGHTA, CDR2 FQGNSA. The CDR3 loop spans 18 amino acids. The source of the sample is a study of shared clonotypes between healthy human individuals. Assay used: immunoSEQ multiplex PCR; TCRdb lists only in-frame clones, some missing. The top ten hold about 0.37% of the sample, which has millions of clones, 93% seen once. Input material: naive CD4+ T cells from PBMCs. As to subset: CD45RA+ positively selected. The TCR was taken from a young man in good health. Some clones in this sample may be carry-over from other donors' samples. The V gene is TRBV7-2, the J gene TRBJ2-1; 13 nucleotides agree with TRBD2. CDR3 DNA: TGTGCCAGCAGCTCCTGGACTAGCGGGAGTTTTCCCTACAATGAGCAGTTCTTC. This translates into CASSSWTSGSFPYNEQFF.